This T cell receptor beta chain was recovered during a study of T cell responses to AZD1222 COVID-19 vaccine. The overall study: Samples with a second dose at about 4 or about 12 weeks were pooled together. The study's findings and limits: The study reported that nearly half of spike-specific TCRs target unmutated variant regions. Spike-specific TCRs gained breadth and depth after people received two AZD1222 doses.

The CDR3 has 15 residues. The V end was cut by 0 bases, the J end by 6 bases, with 16 bases between. The germline gives CDR1 SGHRS, CDR2 YFSETQ. Method: immunoSEQ multiplex PCR; TCRdb's copy keeps in-frame clones and lacks some. The repertoire holds 30,000 to 35,000 clones, with about 89% as singletons. This clone appeared a single time. Its matching antigen is unknown. The chain links TRBV5-1 to TRBJ2-7, with D uncertain. The clonotype originates from an adult in good health. The material was peripheral blood, obtained on day 0 of AZD1222 vaccination. DNA of the CDR3: TGCGCCAGCAGCTTGGGAGTCCCTGGGGTGTCCGAGCAGTACTTC. Translated: CASSLGVPGVSEQYF.